This paragraph covers one TCR beta chain sequence. The antigen is unknown. This entry comes from a study of Ad26.COV2.S vaccination and SARS-CoV-2 variants. For the study at large: Intramuscularly, Ad26.COV2.S was given either once or twice, 56 days apart.

CDR3 length: 15 amino acids. V was clipped by 4 bases and J by 0 bases; unmatched bases: 5. Germline V CDR1 and CDR2: ENHRY, SYGVKD. Treatment described: roughly 18 received Ad26.COV2.S at low or high dose, single or two shots; about 5 received placebo; per-sample allocation not given. Following the first vaccine or placebo injection, samples were taken on day 63. Participants' vaccine, an Ad26 vector, delivered Wuhan-strain SARS-CoV-2 spike. Study observations and caveats: Vaccine recipients showed a spike-specific TCR breadth that was higher than in placebo recipients.

Using immunoSEQ multiplex PCR, the repertoire was profiled, and TCRdb retains in-frame clones only, with some absent. The data contain 440,000 or so clones, about 92% of them singletons. This sequence joins TRBV10-3 and TRBJ2-7; TRBD1 matches at 8 bases. The specimen was peripheral blood, collected in a trial of Ad26.COV2.S vaccine versus placebo. This receptor was identified in a person between 18 and 65 years old who received the Ad26.COV2.S COVID-19 vaccine or a placebo. CDR3 region: CAISGTGLSSYEQYF. The CDR3 DNA reads TGTGCCATCAGTGGGACAGGGTTAAGCTCCTACGAGCAGTACTTC.